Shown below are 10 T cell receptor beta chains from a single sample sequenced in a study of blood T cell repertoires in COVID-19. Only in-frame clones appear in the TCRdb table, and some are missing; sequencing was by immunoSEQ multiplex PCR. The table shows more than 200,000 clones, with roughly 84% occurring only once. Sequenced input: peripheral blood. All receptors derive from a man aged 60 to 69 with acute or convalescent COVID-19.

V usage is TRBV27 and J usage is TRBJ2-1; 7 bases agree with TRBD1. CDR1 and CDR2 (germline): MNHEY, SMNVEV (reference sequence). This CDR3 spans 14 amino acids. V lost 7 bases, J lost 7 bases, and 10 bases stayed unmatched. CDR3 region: CASTRGSSWNEQFF. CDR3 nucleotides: TGTGCCAGCACCAGGGGGTCTAGCTGGAATGAGCAGTTCTTC.

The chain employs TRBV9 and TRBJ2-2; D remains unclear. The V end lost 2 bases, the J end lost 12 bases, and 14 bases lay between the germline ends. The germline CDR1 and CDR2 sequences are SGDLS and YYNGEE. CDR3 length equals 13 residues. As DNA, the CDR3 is TGTGCCAGCAGCGTTCTTACTACCCCGAAGCTGTTTTTT. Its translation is CASSVLTTPKLFF.

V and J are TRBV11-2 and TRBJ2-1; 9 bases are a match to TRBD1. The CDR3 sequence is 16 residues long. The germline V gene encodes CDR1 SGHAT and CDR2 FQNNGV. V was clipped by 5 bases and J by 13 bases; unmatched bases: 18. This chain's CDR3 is CASSIGPGTGSLGQFF. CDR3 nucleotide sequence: TGTGCCAGCAGCATCGGTCCCGGGACAGGGTCCCTGGGACAGTTCTTC.

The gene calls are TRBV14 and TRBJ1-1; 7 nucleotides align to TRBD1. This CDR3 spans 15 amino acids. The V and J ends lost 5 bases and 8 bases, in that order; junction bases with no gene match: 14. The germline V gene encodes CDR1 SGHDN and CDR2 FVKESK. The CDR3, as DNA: TGTGCCAGCAGCGGGTGGACAGGCCGAGGGGGGGAAGCTTTCTTT. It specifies CASSGWTGRGGEAFF.

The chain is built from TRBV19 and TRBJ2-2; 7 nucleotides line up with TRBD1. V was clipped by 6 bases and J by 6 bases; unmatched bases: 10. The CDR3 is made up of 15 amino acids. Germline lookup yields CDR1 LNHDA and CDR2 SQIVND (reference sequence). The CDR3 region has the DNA TGTGCCAGTAGCCAACCGGGACAGAAGTCCGGGGAGCTGTTTTTT. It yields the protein CASSQPGQKSGELFF.

CDR3 residues: CASSPRDRAIDTQYF. DNA for the CDR3: TGTGCCAGCTCACCAAGGGACAGGGCCATAGATACGCAGTATTTT. V is TRBV18 and J is TRBJ2-3, with 9 bases aligning to TRBD1. V lost 2 bases to trimming and J lost 5 bases; unmatched junction nucleotides: 5. Germline CDR1 and CDR2: KGHSH and LQKENI. This CDR3 contains 15 residues.

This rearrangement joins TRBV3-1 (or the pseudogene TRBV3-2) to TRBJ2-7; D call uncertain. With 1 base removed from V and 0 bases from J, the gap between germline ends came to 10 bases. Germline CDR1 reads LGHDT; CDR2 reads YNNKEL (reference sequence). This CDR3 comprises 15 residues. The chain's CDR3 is CASSQVSRSSYEQYF. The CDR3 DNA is TGTGCCAGCAGCCAAGTCTCGCGGAGCTCCTACGAGCAGTACTTC.

This CDR3 is CASSGTSGGYLQYF. The DNA of the CDR3 is TGTGCCAGCAGCGGGACTAGCGGGGGGTATCTGCAGTACTTC. V gene TRBV3-1 (or the pseudogene TRBV3-2) combines with J gene TRBJ2-7, with TRBD2 matching 15 bases. Germline CDR1 reads LGHDT; CDR2 reads YNNKEL (reference sequence). V was clipped by 5 bases and J by 9 bases; unmatched bases: 5. There are 14 residues in the CDR3.

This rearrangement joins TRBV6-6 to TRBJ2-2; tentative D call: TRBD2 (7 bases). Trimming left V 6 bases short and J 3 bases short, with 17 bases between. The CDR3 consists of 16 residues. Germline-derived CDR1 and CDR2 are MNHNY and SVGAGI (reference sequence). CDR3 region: CASSMTGGRDTGELFF. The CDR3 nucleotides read TGTGCCAGCAGCATGACAGGAGGGAGGGACACCGGGGAGCTGTTTTTT.

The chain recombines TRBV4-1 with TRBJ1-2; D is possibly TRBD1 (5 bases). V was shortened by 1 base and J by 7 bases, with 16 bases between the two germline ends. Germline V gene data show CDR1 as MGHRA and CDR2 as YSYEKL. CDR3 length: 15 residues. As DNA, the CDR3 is TGCGCCAGCAGCCAAGCGCACCCATCAGGGTTTGGCTACACCTTC. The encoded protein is CASSQAHPSGFGYTF.